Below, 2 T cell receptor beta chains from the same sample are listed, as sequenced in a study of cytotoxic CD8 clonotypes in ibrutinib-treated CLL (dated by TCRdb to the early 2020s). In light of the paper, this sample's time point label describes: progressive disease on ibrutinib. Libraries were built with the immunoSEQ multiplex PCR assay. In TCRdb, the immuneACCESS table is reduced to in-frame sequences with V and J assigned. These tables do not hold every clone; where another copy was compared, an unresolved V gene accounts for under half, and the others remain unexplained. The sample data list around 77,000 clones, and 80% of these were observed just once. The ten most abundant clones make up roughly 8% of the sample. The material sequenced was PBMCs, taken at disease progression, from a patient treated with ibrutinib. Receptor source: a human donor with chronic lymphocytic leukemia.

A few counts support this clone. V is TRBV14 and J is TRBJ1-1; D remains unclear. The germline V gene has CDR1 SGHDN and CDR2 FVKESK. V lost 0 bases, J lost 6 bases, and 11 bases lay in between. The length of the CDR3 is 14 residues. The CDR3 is CASSQDLNFAEAFF. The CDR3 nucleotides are TGTGCCAGCAGCCAAGATCTCAACTTTGCTGAAGCTTTCTTT.

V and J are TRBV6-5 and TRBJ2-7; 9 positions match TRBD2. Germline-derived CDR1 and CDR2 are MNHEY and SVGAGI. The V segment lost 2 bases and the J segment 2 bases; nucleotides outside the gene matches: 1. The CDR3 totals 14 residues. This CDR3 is CASSYQRGAYEQYF. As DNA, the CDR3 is TGTGCCAGCAGTTACCAGCGGGGGGCCTACGAGCAGTACTTC.